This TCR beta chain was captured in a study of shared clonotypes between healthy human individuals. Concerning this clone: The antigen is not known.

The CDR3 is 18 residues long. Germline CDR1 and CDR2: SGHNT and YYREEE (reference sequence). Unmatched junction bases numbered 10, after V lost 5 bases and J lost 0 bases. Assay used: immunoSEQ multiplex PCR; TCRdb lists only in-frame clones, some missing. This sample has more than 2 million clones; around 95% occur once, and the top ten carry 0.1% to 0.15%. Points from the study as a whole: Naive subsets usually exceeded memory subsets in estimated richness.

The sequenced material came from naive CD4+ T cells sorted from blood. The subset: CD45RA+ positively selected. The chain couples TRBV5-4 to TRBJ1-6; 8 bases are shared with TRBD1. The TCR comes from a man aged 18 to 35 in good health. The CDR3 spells CASSPGGRQSSYNSPLHF. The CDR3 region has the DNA TGTGCCAGCAGTCCAGGGGGCCGACAGAGCTCCTATAATTCACCCCTCCACTTT.